The T cell receptor (beta chain) described here comes from a study of blood T cell repertoires in COVID-19. Study-level information: Researchers got acute and convalescent COVID-19 samples from the United States, Italy and Spain.

The CDR3 loop spans 13 amino acids. Trimming stripped 3 bases from V and 4 bases from J, with 9 bases between. Methods used by the authors: Amplification of reference gene primers was used by the study to estimate nucleated cell counts. Libraries were prepared by immunoSEQ multiplex PCR; TCRdb keeps only in-frame clonotypes and omits some of them. V and J calls and clone size come straight from that table; D and trimming were deduced from the DNA. The profile shows 310,000 or so clones, approximately 88% of them singletons. This chain connects TRBV12-3 or TRBV12-4 to TRBJ1-2; possibly TRBD1 for D (6 bases). This receptor was taken from a man younger than 35 who had recovered from COVID-19. The sample comprised peripheral blood. This chain's CDR3 is CASSFGGAYGYTF. The CDR3 DNA reads as TGTGCCAGCAGTTTTGGGGGCGCCTATGGCTACACCTTC.